These T cell receptor beta chains were read from a single sample in a study of T-cell reconstitution after alpha-beta-depleted transplantation in children. MiXCR, applied by TCRdb to the PCR reads, yields one record per CDR3 protein. The repertoire holds 800,000 to 1,000,000 distinct CDR3 sequences, with about 29% as singletons. Specimen: PBMCs, mostly from graft donor cells, collected 360 days after TCRalphabeta/CD19-depleted stem cell transplant. The receptors were gathered from a boy less than two years old who had a stem cell transplant for SCID, so the T cells may come from the graft donor. The CDR3 runs from the conserved cysteine through the conserved F or W. A D gene is named only where the DNA matches it firmly. The size field is filled for only some rows; it gives once, few, many or a size class.

CDR3,DNA,V,size,J,D
CILGGHQETQYF,TGCATCCTGGGGGGGCACCAAGAGACCCAGTACTTC,TRBV20-1,.,TRBJ2-5,.
CATSDAGVGELFF,TGTGCCACCAGTGATGCGGGGGTCGGGGAGCTGTTTTTT,TRBV24-1,few,TRBJ2-2,TRBD2
CASSALFGNTIYF,TGTGCCAGCAGTGCTTTGTTTGGAAACACCATATATTTT,TRBV2,.,TRBJ1-3,.
CASSLGGLLMNTEAFF,TGCGCCAGCAGCTTGGGCGGACTCTTGATGAACACTGAAGCTTTCTTT,TRBV5-1,.,TRBJ1-1,.
CASSLTGTEEYNEQFF,TGCGCCAGCAGTTTGACCGGGACAGAAGAGTACAATGAGCAGTTCTTC,TRBV5-1,few,TRBJ2-1,TRBD1
CAISESKPGSSYNEQFF,TGTGCCATCAGTGAGTCGAAACCAGGGAGCTCCTACAATGAGCAGTTCTTC,TRBV10-3,.,TRBJ2-1,.
CASSFDLVAFF,TGTGCCAGCAGCTTCGACCTCGTGGCTTTCTTT,TRBV7-9,.,TRBJ1-1,.
CASSWTAGNTIYF,TGTGCCAGCAGCTGGACAGCTGGAAACACCATATATTTT,TRBV5-6,.,TRBJ1-3,.
CANSYSGREYEQYF,TGTGCCAACAGTTACTCGGGCAGGGAGTACGAGCAGTACTTC,TRBV6-5,few,TRBJ2-7,.
CASSLGGTGQETQYF,TGTGCCAGCAGCTTAGGGGGGACAGGCCAAGAGACCCAGTACTTC,TRBV7-9,many,TRBJ2-5,TRBD1
CASSYPGSGANVLTF,TGTGCCAGCAGCTACCCGGGATCTGGGGCCAACGTCCTGACTTTC,TRBV7-6,.,TRBJ2-6,.
CAISADSLETQYF,TGTGCCATCAGTGCGGACAGTTTAGAGACCCAGTACTTC,TRBV10-3,few,TRBJ2-5,.
CASSLVGIRHEQYF,TGTGCCAGCAGCTTGGTGGGAATCCGACACGAGCAGTACTTC,TRBV5-6,few,TRBJ2-7,.
CASSLYPGTGSGANVLTF,TGTGCCAGCAGCTTGTATCCAGGGACAGGCTCTGGGGCCAACGTCCTGACTTTC,TRBV5-5,.,TRBJ2-6,TRBD1
CASSTTPSSYNEQFF,TGTGCCAGCAGCACGACCCCTAGCTCCTACAATGAGCAGTTCTTC,TRBV9,few,TRBJ2-1,.
CASSPGGFSTEAFF,TGTGCCAGCTCACCAGGGGGATTTTCCACTGAAGCTTTCTTT,TRBV18,once,TRBJ1-1,.
CASSAYGDSYNEQFF,TGTGCCAGCAGTGCTTATGGGGACTCCTACAATGAGCAGTTCTTC,TRBV12-3/TRBV12-4,many,TRBJ2-1,.
CSARGDVWDNEKLFF,TGCAGTGCTAGAGGTGACGTTTGGGATAATGAAAAACTGTTTTTT,TRBV20-1,few,TRBJ1-4,.
CATSRDGRYQETQYF,TGTGCCACCAGCAGAGATGGCCGGTACCAAGAGACCCAGTACTTC,TRBV15,.,TRBJ2-5,.
CASSSLRGNTEAFF,TGCGCCAGCAGCTCTCTCAGGGGGAACACTGAAGCTTTCTTT,TRBV5-1,.,TRBJ1-1,.
CASSYGGVSYEQYF,TGTGCCAGCAGTTACGGCGGGGTATCCTACGAGCAGTACTTC,TRBV6-2/TRBV6-3,many,TRBJ2-7,.
CASSLAGQGHLTGELFF,TGCGCCAGCAGCTTGGCCGGGCAGGGACATCTCACCGGGGAGCTGTTTTTT,TRBV5-1,.,TRBJ2-2,.
CSAREIPYEQYF,TGCAGTGCTCGAGAGATCCCCTACGAGCAGTACTTC,TRBV20-1,.,TRBJ2-7,.
CASSFRDGANVLTF,TGCGCCAGCAGCTTCCGGGATGGGGCCAACGTCCTGACTTTC,TRBV5-1,many,TRBJ2-6,.
CASSPRLARGQETQYF,TGTGCCAGCAGCCCCCGACTAGCGCGGGGCCAAGAGACCCAGTACTTC,TRBV5-5,few,TRBJ2-5,TRBD2
CASSFRQLTDTQYF,TGTGCCAGCAGTTTCCGGCAGCTTACAGATACGCAGTATTTT,TRBV12-3/TRBV12-4,.,TRBJ2-3,.
CASSLPTQQRVQYF,TGTGCCAGCAGCTTACCCACACAACAGAGGGTGCAGTACTTC,TRBV7-2,few,TRBJ2-7,.
CASSLAPKRAGGIYEQYF,TGTGCCAGCAGCTTAGCGCCCAAACGGGCAGGAGGGATTTACGAGCAGTACTTC,TRBV7-8,.,TRBJ2-7,.
CASSQDLGLEQYF,TGTGCCAGCAGCCAAGATTTGGGACTCGAGCAGTACTTC,TRBV3-1,.,TRBJ2-7,.
CASSVSGAPGNEQFF,TGTGCCAGCAGTGTAAGCGGGGCCCCGGGTAATGAGCAGTTCTTC,TRBV7-2,.,TRBJ2-1,TRBD2
CATSLGGPYEQYF,TGTGCCACCAGCCTCGGCGGACCCTACGAGCAGTACTTC,TRBV6-2/TRBV6-3,few,TRBJ2-7,.
CSVGPPRVIQYF,TGCAGTGTCGGGCCTCCACGGGTGATTCAGTACTTC,TRBV20-1,.,TRBJ2-4,.
CASSLNRRGNTEAFF,TGTGCCAGCTCGCTAAACCGGCGGGGGAACACTGAAGCTTTCTTT,TRBV18,few,TRBJ1-1,.
CASSFGTRGTSTDTQYF,TGTGCCAGCAGTTTCGGGACTAGGGGGACTAGCACAGATACGCAGTATTTT,TRBV12-3/TRBV12-4,.,TRBJ2-3,TRBD2
CRRGDKSEQFF,TGCAGAAGGGGAGACAAGAGTGAGCAGTTCTTC,TRBV20-1,few,TRBJ2-1,.
CASSLGGRMGYTF,TGTGCCAGCAGTTTGGGGGGGCGGATGGGCTACACCTTC,TRBV28,few,TRBJ1-2,.
CSVELLAGGPGNEQFF,TGCAGCGTTGAACTACTAGCGGGGGGGCCGGGTAATGAGCAGTTCTTC,TRBV29-1,.,TRBJ2-1,TRBD2
CSASRRAGQGEQYF,TGCAGTGCGAGCCGTCGAGCAGGGCAGGGCGAGCAGTACTTC,TRBV20-1,.,TRBJ2-7,.
CASSPVSGGAYNEQFF,TGTGCCAGCAGCCCGGTCAGCGGGGGGGCGTACAATGAGCAGTTCTTC,TRBV3-1,.,TRBJ2-1,TRBD2
CASSPSTGVLYEQYF,TGTGCCAGCAGTCCCTCTACAGGGGTCCTCTACGAGCAGTACTTC,TRBV6-2/TRBV6-3,once,TRBJ2-7,TRBD1
CASSPMILGQGTDTQYF,TGTGCCAGCTCACCTATGATCCTGGGACAGGGCACAGATACGCAGTATTTT,TRBV18,few,TRBJ2-3,TRBD1
CAIRGVELNTQYF,TGTGCCATCAGAGGAGTAGAGTTGAATACGCAGTATTTT,TRBV10-3,.,TRBJ2-3,.
CASSHRTRENTEAFF,TGTGCCAGCAGCCACCGGACAAGAGAAAACACTGAAGCTTTCTTT,TRBV7-4,few,TRBJ1-1,.
CASSYSSSGGAEELFF,TGTGCCAGCAGTTACTCTAGTAGCGGGGGGGCCGAGGAGCTGTTTTTT,TRBV6-5,.,TRBJ2-2,TRBD2
CASSLATGGLRNTEAFF,TGCGCCAGCAGCTTGGCAACCGGGGGCTTAAGGAACACTGAAGCTTTCTTT,TRBV5-1,.,TRBJ1-1,.
CSAREPPGASGNNEQFF,TGCAGTGCTAGAGAGCCCCCGGGGGCTAGCGGCAACAATGAGCAGTTCTTC,TRBV20-1,few,TRBJ2-1,.
CASSPRATGGVYTF,TGCGCCAGCAGCCCCCGGGCGACAGGGGGAGTCTACACCTTC,TRBV4-1,few,TRBJ1-2,TRBD1
CASSWGRGQNSPLHF,TGCGCCAGCAGCTGGGGCAGGGGGCAGAATTCACCCCTCCACTTT,TRBV5-1,.,TRBJ1-6,TRBD1
CASSSGTIDSGNTIYF,TGCGCCAGCAGTTCCGGGACAATTGACTCTGGAAACACCATATATTTT,TRBV5-1,few,TRBJ1-3,.
CASSNLAGAYTDTQYF,TGTGCCAGCAGTAACCTAGCGGGGGCCTACACAGATACGCAGTATTTT,TRBV6-5,.,TRBJ2-3,TRBD2
CSVVRGSITDTQYF,TGCAGCGTTGTTAGGGGATCAATCACAGATACGCAGTATTTT,TRBV29-1,.,TRBJ2-3,.
CAIGGGLSGTGELFF,TGTGCCATCGGCGGGGGACTTTCGGGCACCGGGGAGCTGTTTTTT,TRBV10-3,few,TRBJ2-2,TRBD2
CASSLWAAFASTDTQYF,TGTGCCAGCAGTTTATGGGCAGCCTTCGCTAGCACAGATACGCAGTATTTT,TRBV12-3/TRBV12-4,.,TRBJ2-3,.
CASSQLGAGGIHEQYF,TGTGCCAGCAGCCAATTAGGGGCAGGGGGAATCCACGAGCAGTACTTC,TRBV14,few,TRBJ2-7,TRBD1
CASSFGNRNTEAFF,TGTGCCAGCAGTTTTGGGAACAGGAACACTGAAGCTTTCTTT,TRBV12-3/TRBV12-4,.,TRBJ1-1,.
CATRGDSAYEQYF,TGTGCCACCCGGGGGGACAGCGCCTACGAGCAGTACTTC,TRBV10-3,.,TRBJ2-7,.
CASSFGTGGGYTF,TGTGCCAGCAGTTTTGGGACAGGAGGTGGCTACACCTTC,TRBV9,few,TRBJ1-2,TRBD1